This T cell receptor (beta chain) is from a study of shared clonotypes between healthy human individuals (dated by TCRdb to 2018 to 2021). The study in broad terms: A few men and a couple of women, aged 18 to 49 years, made up the cohort. For each donor, three plates each were used for CD4 naive and CD4 memory, two plates were used for CD8 naive, and one plate was used for CD8 memory. Blood TCR repertoires of roughly five healthy adults were deeply sequenced to estimate repertoire size and the extent of clonotype sharing between individuals. To increase sequencing depth and limit assay-specific biases, different laboratories used diverse techniques to prepare libraries and sequence TCR repertoires. Each donor's leukapheresis produced roughly between about 0.9 and 9.5 billion PBMCs. What the authors observed across the whole study: When a handful of donors were compared, the shared fraction of clonotypes was around 4.6% for naive CD4, roughly 3.3% for naive CD8, 2.3% for memory CD4, and 0.35% to 0.4% for memory CD8. Higher generation probabilities were observed for clonotypes shared by all four sorted-subset donors than for non-shared clonotypes. Rarefaction of sorted-subset datasets indicated incomplete sequencing despite the large sequencing depth. Sampling was restricted to blood, and TCR repertoires in tissues likely differ from the TCR repertoires found in blood. The small number of donors limited the genetic and exposure-history diversity represented. Pairwise subsampling led to the expectation that sequencing depth would affect the degree of clonotype sharing among donors. Naive subsets generally had larger estimated clonotype richness than memory subsets did.

The donors were healthy, HIV-negative adults who had no recently reported acute infections or vaccinations. Only Caucasian adults living in Nashville, Tennessee, USA were represented among the donors. Magnetic negative selection was used to enrich CD4+ T cells, after which naive cells were positively selected on CD45RA and the negative fraction became the memory subset. After blood collection by leukapheresis, PBMCs were isolated using Ficoll-Histopaque density gradient centrifugation and then cryopreserved in the vapor phase of liquid nitrogen. Analytical flow cytometry was used to check the purity and quantity of every magnetically sorted T cell population. From each sorted fraction, genomic DNA was isolated and quantified by UV absorbance on a Nanodrop 2000c. From cysteine to phenylalanine, the CDR3 is 15 amino acids long. Only CDR3 DNA is held: 45 bases, read in frame from base 1. V and J lose 3 bases and 10 bases, and a span of 22 bases separates them. CDR1 SGDLS and CDR2 YYNGEE were looked up in the germline V gene.

Using the deep immunoSEQ assay, TCR CDR3 regions were amplified from genomic DNA by multiplex PCR. Extracted genomic DNA from each cell subset was spread evenly across all wells of several immunoSEQ 96-well plates, with each plate serving as a replicate. For sorted subsets, around 200 ng genomic DNA, equal to 30,000 to 35,000 T cell genomes, was loaded into each replicate PCR. The purified libraries were quantified using a Qubit 3.0 fluorometer, sized with a Bioanalyzer 2100, and then quantified again using the KAPA Library Quantification kit. Every immunoSEQ 96-well plate was sequenced on a separate single-read 150-cycle Illumina NextSeq 550 flow cell. In the paper's pipeline: Because the immunoSEQ output included only junctional sequences and no quality scores, the filtering could not be the same as the filtering used for full-length reads. Sequences were annotated with PyIR, a Python wrapper for IgBLAST v1.9, using IMGT germline references to assign V/J genes and CDR3. Reads were removed for weak V/J assignments (E-value above 1e-6), missing CDR3, stop codons, out-of-frame junctions, or ambiguous translated residues. A V3J clonotype was defined by an identical inferred V gene, J gene, and CDR3 amino acid sequence. To compute the percentage overlap between repertoires, the number of shared unique clonotypes was divided by the size of the smaller repertoire. Repertoire richness was assessed with RTK rarefaction, the Chao1 estimator, and Recon v2.1 estimates of unobserved clonotypes. Generation probabilities for all TCRbeta clonotypes obtained by the gDNA method from a few donors were computed using OLGA. Sourced from immuneACCESS, this table was stored by TCRdb with only in-frame sequences that have V and J called. A share of the clones is absent; for the studies checked, an unresolved V gene accounts for under half, and the remainder has no known explanation. V and J calls and clone size are those listed in that table; D and trimming were worked out from the DNA. The sample profile shows roughly 1,500,000 clones; under 99% of them were found once. About 0.42% of the sample is taken by the ten largest.

Note on this clone: Its antigen remains undetermined. Base-call qualities are not available, and no considerably larger clone is one nucleotide away.

The V and J segments used are TRBV9 and TRBJ1-2; the D segment could be TRBD1, given 5 matching bases. Input material: naive CD4+ T cells sorted from blood. Taken with the paper, the label for cell subset or site translates to: CD45RA+ positively selected. The TCR was taken from a man aged 25 to 40 in good health. Here is the DNA: TGTGCCAGCAGCGAGGGGACCCTCCGACTGAGAAACTACACCTTC. Protein translation: CASSEGTLRLRNYTF. Reference TRBV9 and TRBJ1-2 proteins supply the regions before and after the CDR3; the full variable domain is: DSGVTQTPKHLITATGQRVTLRCSPRSGDLSVYWYQQSLDQGLQFLIQYYNGEERAKGNILERFSAQQFPDLHSELNLSSLELGDSALYFCASSEGTLRLRNYTFGSGTRLTVV.